These T cell receptor beta chains were read from a single sample in a study of CD8 T cells in ankylosing spondylitis. TCRdb passed the 5' RACE reads through MiXCR, listing each CDR3 protein once. The sample lists about 130,000 distinct CDR3 sequences, around 9.7% occurring once. Sequencing used blood, either unsorted or a sorted T cell fraction (not recorded which). The receptors were sampled from a male donor with ankylosing spondylitis or in good health (not recorded which). CDR3s include the opening cysteine and the closing phenylalanine or tryptophan. The order of the fields is clone size, J gene, CDR3 length, V gene, D gene, CDR3 protein, CDR3 DNA. A D gene is named only where the DNA matches it firmly. Clone size, where shown, is once, few, many, or a class for clones that have expanded.

clone_size: many; j_call: TRBJ2-7; cdr3_length: 16; v_call: TRBV29-1; d_call: NA; cdr3_aa: CSVRQGLSTISYEQYF; cdr3_nt: TGCAGCGTGAGACAAGGGTTATCAACCATCTCCTACGAGCAGTACTTC
clone_size: many; j_call: TRBJ2-5; cdr3_length: 13; v_call: TRBV28; d_call: NA; cdr3_aa: CASSDFTSETQYF; cdr3_nt: TGTGCCAGCAGTGATTTTACATCGGAGACCCAGTACTTC
clone_size: many; j_call: TRBJ1-2; cdr3_length: 11; v_call: TRBV28; d_call: NA; cdr3_aa: CASSSDYGYTF; cdr3_nt: TGTGCCAGCAGTTCTGACTATGGCTACACCTTC
clone_size: few; j_call: TRBJ2-7; cdr3_length: 12; v_call: TRBV29-1; d_call: NA; cdr3_aa: CSVGKDFYEQYF; cdr3_nt: TGCAGCGTTGGAAAGGACTTCTACGAGCAGTACTTC
clone_size: many; j_call: TRBJ2-3; cdr3_length: 16; v_call: TRBV18; d_call: TRBD2; cdr3_aa: CASSPGTSGNTDTQYF; cdr3_nt: TGTGCCAGCTCACCGGGGACTAGCGGGAACACAGATACGCAGTATTTT
clone_size: many; j_call: TRBJ1-4; cdr3_length: 13; v_call: TRBV20-1; d_call: NA; cdr3_aa: CSASTDGVEKLFF; cdr3_nt: TGCAGTGCTAGTACGGACGGCGTTGAAAAACTGTTTTTT
clone_size: NA; j_call: TRBJ2-5; cdr3_length: 14; v_call: TRBV6-1; d_call: TRBD1; cdr3_aa: CASSTIQGAKTQYF; cdr3_nt: TGTGCCAGCAGCACCATACAGGGGGCGAAGACCCAGTACTTC
clone_size: NA; j_call: TRBJ2-2; cdr3_length: 16; v_call: TRBV3-1; d_call: TRBD2; cdr3_aa: CASSQLAGDRTGELFF; cdr3_nt: TGTGCCAGCAGCCAACTAGCGGGAGATCGGACCGGGGAGCTGTTTTTT
clone_size: few; j_call: TRBJ2-1; cdr3_length: 14; v_call: TRBV20-1; d_call: NA; cdr3_aa: CSAPSVTRNNEQFF; cdr3_nt: TGCAGTGCTCCCTCCGTAACTAGGAACAATGAGCAGTTCTTC
clone_size: many; j_call: TRBJ2-3; cdr3_length: 10; v_call: TRBV20-1; d_call: NA; cdr3_aa: CSAFTDTQYF; cdr3_nt: TGCAGTGCCTTCACAGATACGCAGTATTTT
clone_size: many; j_call: TRBJ2-2; cdr3_length: 13; v_call: TRBV5-1; d_call: NA; cdr3_aa: CASSLEVTGELFF; cdr3_nt: TGCGCCAGCAGCTTGGAAGTTACCGGGGAGCTGTTTTTT
clone_size: many; j_call: TRBJ2-7; cdr3_length: 13; v_call: TRBV9; d_call: NA; cdr3_aa: CASSVVPSYEQYF; cdr3_nt: TGTGCCAGCAGCGTAGTCCCCTCCTACGAGCAGTACTTC
clone_size: NA; j_call: TRBJ2-7; cdr3_length: 14; v_call: TRBV5-5; d_call: NA; cdr3_aa: CASSLWEARYEQYF; cdr3_nt: TGTGCCAGCAGCTTGTGGGAGGCTCGCTACGAGCAGTACTTC
clone_size: many; j_call: TRBJ2-7; cdr3_length: 12; v_call: TRBV5-1; d_call: NA; cdr3_aa: CASSLASDEQYF; cdr3_nt: TGCGCCAGCAGCTTGGCAAGTGACGAGCAGTACTTC
clone_size: NA; j_call: TRBJ1-6; cdr3_length: 15; v_call: TRBV11-3; d_call: NA; cdr3_aa: CATHRGISYNSPLHF; cdr3_nt: TGTGCCACCCATCGGGGGATATCATATAATTCACCCCTCCACTTT
clone_size: NA; j_call: TRBJ2-7; cdr3_length: 14; v_call: TRBV28; d_call: TRBD1; cdr3_aa: CASSFPGQAGEQYF; cdr3_nt: TGTGCCAGCAGTTTCCCCGGACAGGCCGGCGAGCAGTACTTC
clone_size: many; j_call: TRBJ2-7; cdr3_length: 16; v_call: TRBV4-1; d_call: NA; cdr3_aa: CASSQVGMGVRYEQYF; cdr3_nt: TGCGCCAGCAGCCAAGTGGGGATGGGGGTCCGATACGAGCAGTACTTC
clone_size: many; j_call: TRBJ2-1; cdr3_length: 17; v_call: TRBV7-2; d_call: TRBD2; cdr3_aa: CASSPWTSGRDAGEQFF; cdr3_nt: TGTGCCAGCAGCCCATGGACTAGCGGGAGGGACGCCGGTGAGCAGTTCTTC
clone_size: few; j_call: TRBJ1-5; cdr3_length: 16; v_call: TRBV6-2/TRBV6-3; d_call: TRBD1; cdr3_aa: CASSLPGQTNNQPQHF; cdr3_nt: TGTGCCAGCAGCCTCCCGGGACAGACAAACAATCAGCCCCAGCATTTT
clone_size: many; j_call: TRBJ2-3; cdr3_length: 16; v_call: TRBV20-1; d_call: TRBD2; cdr3_aa: CSASGGGGLGTDTQYF; cdr3_nt: TGCAGTGCTAGTGGGGGGGGAGGGTTGGGCACAGATACGCAGTATTTT
clone_size: few; j_call: TRBJ2-3; cdr3_length: 19; v_call: TRBV28; d_call: NA; cdr3_aa: CASSLVEGREIRVTDTQYF; cdr3_nt: TGTGCCAGCAGTTTAGTGGAGGGCCGTGAGATAAGGGTCACAGATACGCAGTATTTT
clone_size: few; j_call: TRBJ2-7; cdr3_length: 11; v_call: TRBV27; d_call: NA; cdr3_aa: CASGVRGEQYF; cdr3_nt: TGTGCCAGCGGAGTACGGGGGGAGCAGTACTTC
clone_size: many; j_call: TRBJ2-1; cdr3_length: 13; v_call: TRBV20-1; d_call: NA; cdr3_aa: CSASGTEPAQEFF; cdr3_nt: TGCAGTGCTAGCGGTACGGAGCCGGCCCAAGAGTTCTTC
clone_size: many; j_call: TRBJ1-4; cdr3_length: 17; v_call: TRBV10-3; d_call: NA; cdr3_aa: CAIKGRAIPPTNEKLFF; cdr3_nt: TGTGCCATCAAAGGACGGGCGATACCCCCAACTAATGAAAAACTGTTTTTT
clone_size: many; j_call: TRBJ2-7; cdr3_length: 12; v_call: TRBV20-1; d_call: TRBD1; cdr3_aa: CSADIQGGEQYF; cdr3_nt: TGCAGTGCTGACATACAGGGGGGCGAGCAGTACTTC
clone_size: many; j_call: TRBJ2-1; cdr3_length: 15; v_call: TRBV12-3/TRBV12-4; d_call: NA; cdr3_aa: CASSFHAAYYNEQFF; cdr3_nt: TGTGCCAGCAGTTTCCACGCGGCCTACTACAATGAGCAGTTCTTC
clone_size: NA; j_call: TRBJ2-7; cdr3_length: 13; v_call: TRBV20-1; d_call: NA; cdr3_aa: CSARVRTSYEQYF; cdr3_nt: TGCAGTGCTAGAGTTAGAACCTCCTACGAGCAGTACTTC
clone_size: few; j_call: TRBJ2-5; cdr3_length: 14; v_call: TRBV20-1; d_call: TRBD2; cdr3_aa: CSATPETSGETQYF; cdr3_nt: TGCAGTGCTACCCCGGAGACTAGCGGAGAGACCCAGTACTTC
clone_size: many; j_call: TRBJ2-5; cdr3_length: 14; v_call: TRBV20-1; d_call: TRBD2; cdr3_aa: CSARGSGTQETQYF; cdr3_nt: TGCAGTGCTAGAGGTAGCGGGACCCAAGAGACCCAGTACTTC
clone_size: many; j_call: TRBJ2-1; cdr3_length: 12; v_call: TRBV20-1; d_call: NA; cdr3_aa: CSALQRNTEQFF; cdr3_nt: TGCAGTGCTTTACAGAGGAATACTGAGCAGTTCTTC
clone_size: few; j_call: TRBJ1-1; cdr3_length: 14; v_call: TRBV7-2; d_call: NA; cdr3_aa: CASSTQGSSTEAFF; cdr3_nt: TGTGCCAGCAGCACACAGGGAAGTAGCACTGAAGCTTTCTTT
clone_size: many; j_call: TRBJ2-7; cdr3_length: 13; v_call: TRBV29-1; d_call: NA; cdr3_aa: CSVDVGATYEQYF; cdr3_nt: TGCAGCGTTGATGTGGGGGCCACCTACGAGCAGTACTTC
clone_size: many; j_call: TRBJ2-7; cdr3_length: 15; v_call: TRBV7-2; d_call: NA; cdr3_aa: CASSLGIGITYEQYF; cdr3_nt: TGTGCCAGCAGCTTAGGAATAGGGATTACGTACGAGCAGTACTTC
clone_size: many; j_call: TRBJ2-1; cdr3_length: 15; v_call: TRBV10-3; d_call: NA; cdr3_aa: CAISQQVQGSNEQFF; cdr3_nt: TGTGCCATCAGCCAACAAGTGCAGGGCAGCAATGAGCAGTTCTTC
clone_size: many; j_call: TRBJ2-5; cdr3_length: 12; v_call: TRBV20-1; d_call: NA; cdr3_aa: CSASEYQETQYF; cdr3_nt: TGCAGTGCTAGCGAGTACCAAGAGACCCAGTACTTC
clone_size: many; j_call: TRBJ2-1; cdr3_length: 18; v_call: TRBV29-1; d_call: TRBD2; cdr3_aa: CSVTISGTSGRSYNEQFF; cdr3_nt: TGCAGCGTAACAATTTCCGGGACTAGCGGTCGCTCCTACAATGAGCAGTTCTTC
clone_size: few; j_call: TRBJ2-4; cdr3_length: 15; v_call: TRBV28; d_call: TRBD1; cdr3_aa: CASSTGGAAKNIQYF; cdr3_nt: TGTGCCAGCAGCACAGGGGGCGCCGCCAAAAACATTCAGTACTTC
clone_size: many; j_call: TRBJ2-5; cdr3_length: 15; v_call: TRBV9; d_call: NA; cdr3_aa: CASSTSPVWEETQYF; cdr3_nt: TGTGCCAGCAGCACCTCCCCGGTGTGGGAAGAGACCCAGTACTTC
clone_size: NA; j_call: TRBJ1-4; cdr3_length: 12; v_call: TRBV29-1; d_call: NA; cdr3_aa: CSVAAGREKLFF; cdr3_nt: TGCAGCGTTGCCGCAGGGAGGGAAAAACTGTTTTTT
clone_size: NA; j_call: TRBJ2-7; cdr3_length: 13; v_call: TRBV28; d_call: TRBD2; cdr3_aa: CASSPQRDREQYF; cdr3_nt: TGTGCCAGCAGTCCCCAGCGGGACCGGGAGCAGTACTTC
clone_size: many; j_call: TRBJ2-1; cdr3_length: 17; v_call: TRBV7-2; d_call: TRBD2; cdr3_aa: CASSPQTSGSGIDEQFF; cdr3_nt: TGTGCCAGCAGCCCCCAGACTAGCGGGAGTGGTATCGATGAGCAGTTCTTC
clone_size: NA; j_call: TRBJ2-2; cdr3_length: 21; v_call: TRBV27; d_call: TRBD2; cdr3_aa: CASSSHLLSGSPPGNTGELFF; cdr3_nt: TGTGCCAGCAGTTCCCACCTCCTTAGCGGGAGTCCCCCGGGGAACACCGGGGAGCTGTTTTTT
clone_size: many; j_call: TRBJ2-1; cdr3_length: 13; v_call: TRBV29-1; d_call: NA; cdr3_aa: CGWQVSSYNEQFF; cdr3_nt: TGCGGGTGGCAGGTCAGCTCCTACAATGAGCAGTTCTTC
clone_size: many; j_call: TRBJ2-7; cdr3_length: 14; v_call: TRBV29-1; d_call: TRBD2; cdr3_aa: CSVSPTSGNYEQYF; cdr3_nt: TGCAGCGTTTCGCCCACTAGCGGGAACTACGAGCAGTACTTC
clone_size: many; j_call: TRBJ2-7; cdr3_length: 17; v_call: TRBV12-3/TRBV12-4; d_call: NA; cdr3_aa: CASSLGGGQRITYEQYF; cdr3_nt: TGTGCCAGCAGTTTGGGAGGGGGACAGCGAATTACCTACGAGCAGTACTTC
clone_size: few; j_call: TRBJ2-7; cdr3_length: 20; v_call: TRBV11-1; d_call: TRBD2; cdr3_aa: CASSGGTGGMVSGRIYEQYF; cdr3_nt: TGTGCCAGCAGCGGCGGGACCGGAGGTATGGTTAGCGGGAGGATCTACGAGCAGTACTTC
clone_size: many; j_call: TRBJ2-2; cdr3_length: 16; v_call: TRBV12-3/TRBV12-4; d_call: TRBD1; cdr3_aa: CASSSGQHSYAGELFF; cdr3_nt: TGTGCCAGCAGTTCGGGACAGCACTCCTACGCCGGGGAGCTGTTTTTT
clone_size: many; j_call: TRBJ2-7; cdr3_length: 16; v_call: TRBV7-2; d_call: NA; cdr3_aa: CASSLVRGRTGGEQYF; cdr3_nt: TGTGCCAGCAGCTTAGTCCGGGGGAGGACCGGAGGAGAGCAGTACTTC
clone_size: few; j_call: TRBJ2-2; cdr3_length: 15; v_call: TRBV5-1; d_call: NA; cdr3_aa: CASSLVTGYTGELFF; cdr3_nt: TGCGCCAGCAGCTTGGTGACAGGTTACACCGGGGAGCTGTTTTTT
clone_size: NA; j_call: TRBJ2-7; cdr3_length: 16; v_call: TRBV20-1; d_call: TRBD2; cdr3_aa: CSALGLAGGSSYEQYF; cdr3_nt: TGCAGTGCCCTGGGACTAGCGGGTGGGAGCTCCTACGAGCAGTACTTC
clone_size: NA; j_call: TRBJ1-1; cdr3_length: 14; v_call: TRBV5-1; d_call: TRBD1; cdr3_aa: CASSLAQGVPEAFF; cdr3_nt: TGCGCCAGCAGCTTGGCACAGGGGGTTCCTGAAGCTTTCTTT
clone_size: many; j_call: TRBJ2-6; cdr3_length: 16; v_call: TRBV4-1; d_call: NA; cdr3_aa: CASSPRTGKGANVLTF; cdr3_nt: TGCGCCAGCAGCCCCCGAACAGGGAAAGGGGCCAACGTCCTGACTTTC
clone_size: many; j_call: TRBJ2-6; cdr3_length: 13; v_call: TRBV7-2; d_call: NA; cdr3_aa: CASSPMRANVLTF; cdr3_nt: TGTGCCAGCAGCCCAATGAGGGCCAACGTCCTGACTTTC
clone_size: few; j_call: TRBJ2-3; cdr3_length: 14; v_call: TRBV7-2; d_call: TRBD1; cdr3_aa: CASSAGTGTDTQYF; cdr3_nt: TGTGCCAGCAGCGCCGGGACAGGGACAGATACGCAGTATTTT
clone_size: many; j_call: TRBJ2-7; cdr3_length: 14; v_call: TRBV10-3; d_call: TRBD1; cdr3_aa: CAINRQGSSYEQYF; cdr3_nt: TGTGCCATCAACCGACAGGGCAGCTCCTACGAGCAGTACTTC